What follows is one T cell receptor (beta chain) and its context. What it binds is not known. These data come from a study of shared clonotypes between healthy human individuals. The overall study: Three CD4 naive, three CD4 memory, two CD8 naive and one CD8 memory plate were used per donor. Findings and caveats of the study: In the sorted subsets, rarefaction showed sequencing was incomplete despite large depth. In four donors, around 4.8% of naive CD4 clonotypes appeared in common.

Sequencing was performed with immunoSEQ multiplex PCR; in TCRdb, only in-frame clones are kept and a portion is missing. This table holds fewer than 850,000 clones, around 96% found once. It was CD45RO-negative cells, positively selected for CCR7, that made up naive CD8 cells, with terminally differentiated effector memory CD45RA+ cells excluded. This CDR3 region has 13 residues. Germline V CDR1 and CDR2: SGHRS, YFSETQ. V was shortened by 3 bases and J by 4 bases, with 11 bases between the two germline ends. This chain links TRBV5-1 with TRBJ2-7, with a weak D call TRBD1 (6 bases). What was sequenced was naive CD8+ T cells sorted from blood. This TCR was recovered from a man aged 30 to 45 in good health. The CDR3 reads CASSYKQGYEQYF. CDR3 in DNA: TGCGCCAGCAGCTATAAACAGGGTTACGAGCAGTACTTC.